This entry features one T cell receptor (beta chain) sequence. This sample is drawn from a study of T cell clones after liver transplantation. Study at large: Samples came from ITN030ST, which attempted immunosuppression withdrawal within 2 years of liver transplantation. Standard immunosuppression, with no induction, continued until 12-24 months after transplant.

The germline gives CDR1 MNHEY, CDR2 SVGAGI. V was trimmed by 1 base and J by 5 bases, leaving 12 bases between them. CDR3 length: 16 residues. Profiling relied on immunoSEQ multiplex PCR, and the TCRdb table lists in-frame clones only, not all of them. The table has tens of thousands of clones, around 70% seen once. This sequence was found in a human patient who received a liver transplant. Some T cells may possibly be graft donor cells. The sample consisted of CD4+ T cells from blood, taken at the 22-month timepoint. This chain joins TRBV6-5 and TRBJ1-6; D may be TRBD1 (6 bases). The CDR3 region is CASSYYRGADNSPLHF. The DNA of the CDR3 is TGTGCCAGCAGTTACTATAGGGGGGCGGATAATTCACCCCTCCACTTT.